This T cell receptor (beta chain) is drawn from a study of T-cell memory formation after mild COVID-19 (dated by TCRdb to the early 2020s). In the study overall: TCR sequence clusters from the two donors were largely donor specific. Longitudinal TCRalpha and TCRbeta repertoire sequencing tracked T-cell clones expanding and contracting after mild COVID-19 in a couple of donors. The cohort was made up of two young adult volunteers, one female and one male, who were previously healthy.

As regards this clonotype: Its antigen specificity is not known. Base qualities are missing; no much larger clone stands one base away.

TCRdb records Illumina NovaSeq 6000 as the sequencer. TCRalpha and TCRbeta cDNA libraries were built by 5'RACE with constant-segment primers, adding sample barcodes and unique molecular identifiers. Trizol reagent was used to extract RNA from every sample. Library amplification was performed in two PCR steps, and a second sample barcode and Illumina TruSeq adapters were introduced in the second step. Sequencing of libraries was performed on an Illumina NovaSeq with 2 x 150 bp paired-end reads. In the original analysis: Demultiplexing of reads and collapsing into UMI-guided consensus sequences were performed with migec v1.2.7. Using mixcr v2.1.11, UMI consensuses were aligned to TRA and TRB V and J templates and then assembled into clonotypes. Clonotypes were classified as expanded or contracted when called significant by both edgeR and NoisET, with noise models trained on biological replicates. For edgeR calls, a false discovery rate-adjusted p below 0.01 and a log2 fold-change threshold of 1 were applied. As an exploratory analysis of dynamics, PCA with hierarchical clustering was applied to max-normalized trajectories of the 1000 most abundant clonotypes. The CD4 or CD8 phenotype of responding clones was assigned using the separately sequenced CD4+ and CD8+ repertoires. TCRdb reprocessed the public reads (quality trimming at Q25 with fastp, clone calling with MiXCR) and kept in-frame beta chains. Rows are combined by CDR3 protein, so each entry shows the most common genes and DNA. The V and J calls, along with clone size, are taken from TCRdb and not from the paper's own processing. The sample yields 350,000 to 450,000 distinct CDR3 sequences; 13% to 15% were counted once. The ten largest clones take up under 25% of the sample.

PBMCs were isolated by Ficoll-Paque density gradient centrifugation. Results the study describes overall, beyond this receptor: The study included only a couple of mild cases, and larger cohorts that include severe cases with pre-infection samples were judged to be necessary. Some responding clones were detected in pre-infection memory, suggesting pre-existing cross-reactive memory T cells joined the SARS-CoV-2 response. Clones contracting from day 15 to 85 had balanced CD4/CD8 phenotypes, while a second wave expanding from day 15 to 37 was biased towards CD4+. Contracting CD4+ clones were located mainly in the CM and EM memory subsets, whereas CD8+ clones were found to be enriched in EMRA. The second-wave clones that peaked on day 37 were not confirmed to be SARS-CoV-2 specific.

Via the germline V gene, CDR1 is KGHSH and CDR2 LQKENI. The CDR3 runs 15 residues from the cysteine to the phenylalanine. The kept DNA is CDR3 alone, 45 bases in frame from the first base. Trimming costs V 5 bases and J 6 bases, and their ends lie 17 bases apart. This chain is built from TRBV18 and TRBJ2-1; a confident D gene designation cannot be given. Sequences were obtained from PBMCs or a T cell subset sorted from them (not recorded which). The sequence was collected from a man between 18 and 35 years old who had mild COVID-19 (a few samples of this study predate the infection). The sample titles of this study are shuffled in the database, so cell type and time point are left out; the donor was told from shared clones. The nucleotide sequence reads TGTGCCAGCTCATCGGGCCTGGAGCAAGGCAATGAGCAGTTCTTC. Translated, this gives CASSSGLEQGNEQFF.